The 15 T cell receptor beta chains below come from one sample, sequenced in a study of blood T cell dynamics during melanoma immunotherapy (dated by TCRdb to between 2020 and 2021). Preparation of the library involved the immunoSEQ multiplex PCR assay. The immuneACCESS repertoire file appears here via TCRdb, limited to in-frame rearrangements. These files lack a portion of the clones; in checked studies, under half of the deficit traces to unresolved V genes, and the cause of the others is not known. For this sample there are approximately 20,000 clones; roughly nine tenths appear just once. 6% to 9% of the sample lies in the top ten. This specimen's time point label, per the study, means: week 3, after first cycle of checkpoint inhibitor. The specimen comprised blood, sampled from a patient treated with checkpoint blockade. These TCRs come from a human donor with melanoma.

CDR3 amino acids: CASSQDRRGTYEQYF. The DNA for the CDR3 is TGCGCCAGCAGCCAAGATCGACGCGGGACCTACGAGCAGTACTTC. The V and J genes are TRBV4-3 and TRBJ2-5, with D possibly being TRBD2 (6 bases). Matching the DNA end better, TRBJ2-7 makes the J call doubtful. The CDR3 is 15 residues long. CDR1 is LGHNA and CDR2 is YSLEER in the germline V gene.

The chain couples TRBV28 to TRBJ1-4; D remains ambiguous. The CDR3 loop spans 14 amino acids. Germline CDR1 reads MDHEN; CDR2 reads SYDVKM. V lost 3 bases to trimming and J lost 5 bases, with 10 bases between them. CDR3 sequence (DNA): TGTGCCAGCAGTTTGTTGAGGCGGAATGAAAAACTGTTTTTT. Translation: CASSLLRRNEKLFF.

This chain uses TRBV14 with TRBJ2-1; D uncertain. The V end was cut by 1 base, the J end by 15 bases, with 16 bases between. The CDR3 covers 13 residues. Germline V gene data show CDR1 as SGHDN and CDR2 as FVKESK. The CDR3 loop is CASSQGSQQRRFF. The CDR3 nucleotides read TGTGCCAGCAGCCAAGGTTCCCAGCAGCGAAGGTTCTTC.

J is TRBJ2-2 and V is TRBV11-2; 7 bases agree with TRBD2. The CDR3 sequence is 16 residues long. V gave up 4 bases and J gave up 5 bases; unmatched junction bases: 10. Germline CDR1 is SGHAT and CDR2 is FQNNGV. The CDR3 DNA reads TGTGCCAGCAGCTCCCCGGCGGGAGTGGCGACCGGGGAGCTGTTTTTT. Amino acids: CASSSPAGVATGELFF.

The gene calls are TRBV2 and TRBJ1-4; tentatively, D is TRBD1 (5 bases). Per germline, CDR1 SNHLY and CDR2 FYNNEI. Trimming cost V 7 bases and J 4 bases, with 13 bases left between them. This CDR3 contains 14 residues. CDR3 DNA: TGTGCCAGCAACCCGGGGACGGGTAATGAAAAACTGTTTTTT. This sequence encodes CASNPGTGNEKLFF. Drawing the rest from reference TRBV2 and TRBJ1-4, the complete variable domain is EPEVTQTPSHQVTQMGQEVILRCVPISNHLYFYWYRQILGQKVEFLVSFYNNEISEKSEIFDDQFSVERPDGSNFTLKIRSTKLEDSAMYFCASNPGTGNEKLFFGSGTQLSVL.

CDR3 coding DNA: TGTGCCAGCAGCTTAGCAGGGGCAAGAGACAATGAGCAGTTCTTC. Translating it yields CASSLAGARDNEQFF. V gene TRBV7-2 combines with J gene TRBJ2-1; D is possibly TRBD1 (5 bases). Between the trimmed V and J ends, which lost 0 bases and 5 bases, there was a span of 11 bases. The germline V gene encodes CDR1 SGHTA and CDR2 FQGNSA. The CDR3 is 15 amino acids. The full variable domain, with the rest looked up from reference TRBV7-2 and TRBJ2-1, is GAGVSQSPSNKVTEKGKDVELRCDPISGHTALYWYRQSLGQGLEFLIYFQGNSAPDKSGLPSDRFSAERTGGSVSTLTIQRTQQEDSAVYLCASSLAGARDNEQFFGPGTRLTVL.

The rearrangement links TRBV28 to TRBJ2-5; 7 bases align to TRBD1. The V and J ends lost 5 bases and 5 bases, in that order; junction bases with no gene match: 8. Per germline, CDR1 MDHEN and CDR2 SYDVKM. This CDR3 spans 14 amino acids. The CDR3 nucleotides are TGTGCCAGCAGTCCACGAACAGGGGTCGAGACCCAGTACTTC. This sequence encodes CASSPRTGVETQYF.

The chain recombines TRBV28 with TRBJ1-5; D not certain. Trimming stripped 5 bases from V and 3 bases from J, with 17 bases between. The length of the CDR3 is 16 residues. CDR1 and CDR2 (germline): MDHEN, SYDVKM. In DNA, the CDR3 is TGTGCCAGCAGTAAAAAGGTTATAAACTCCAATCAGCCCCAGCATTTT. This codes for CASSKKVINSNQPQHF.

The chain recombines TRBV6-5 with TRBJ1-5; a weak D match, TRBD1 (6 bases). The CDR3 contains 14 residues. V dropped 2 bases and J dropped 9 bases, with 14 bases sitting between them. In germline, CDR1 is MNHEY, CDR2 SVGAGI. The CDR3 nucleotides are TGTGCCAGCAGTTACGATTCCAGGGGAGGGCCCCAGCATTTT. It is translated as CASSYDSRGGPQHF.

The J gene is TRBJ1-3, the V gene TRBV2; D gene uncertain. The CDR3 runs to 15 residues. V was clipped by 3 bases and J by 0 bases, with 9 bases between them. Germline V gives CDR1 SNHLY, CDR2 FYNNEI. The CDR3 DNA reads TGTGCCAGCAGTGATCACAGAGACTCTGGAAACACCATATATTTT. Protein sequence: CASSDHRDSGNTIYF.

This clone is a singleton in its sample. This chain joins TRBV2 and TRBJ2-1; D is unclear. CDR1 and CDR2 from the germline V gene are SNHLY and FYNNEI. Trimming removed 10 bases from V and 6 bases from J, with 19 bases in between. This CDR3 has 14 residues. The CDR3 sequence is CATLPRSALNEQFF. The CDR3 DNA is TGTGCCACCCTGCCCCGCTCTGCTCTCAATGAGCAGTTCTTC.

The chain combines TRBV27 with TRBJ2-7; a weak D match, TRBD2 (5 bases). Germline assignment: CDR1 MNHEY and CDR2 SMNVEV (reference sequence). V lost 6 bases to trimming and J lost 4 bases, with 22 bases between them. CDR3 length equals 16 residues. DNA for the CDR3: TGTGCCAGCAGCCCTAATAACGGGCTAGCCGCTTACGAGCAGTACTTC. As protein: CASSPNNGLAAYEQYF.

This chain joins TRBV12-5 and TRBJ2-1, with D possibly being TRBD2 (6 bases). Per the germline V gene, CDR1 is LGHNT and CDR2 is FRNRAP. V was shortened by 1 base and J by 9 bases, with 13 bases between the two germline ends. The CDR3 has 14 residues. In DNA form, the CDR3 reads TGTGCTAGTGGTTTGGAAACTGTCGGGGGTGAGCAGTTCTTC. Translating it yields CASGLETVGGEQFF.

The chain recombines TRBV6-1 with TRBJ2-5; 9 nucleotides agree with TRBD1. The length of the CDR3 is 16 residues. V lost 0 bases, J lost 4 bases, and 6 bases stayed unmatched. From germline, CDR1 is MNHNS and CDR2 SASEGT. CDR3 nucleotides: TGTGCCAGCAGTGAAGCTTCCGGGACAGGGCGAGAGACCCAGTACTTC. This encodes CASSEASGTGRETQYF.

With regard to this clone: At one end, the junction sequence differs from germline, possibly due to a read error. The J gene is TRBJ2-7, the V gene TRBV2; TRBD2 matches at 7 bases. CDR1 and CDR2 from the germline V gene are SNHLY and FYNNEI. This CDR3 is 15 amino acids long. CDR3: CASSESAGLTYAQYF. CDR3 in DNA: TGTGCCAGCAGTGAATCAGCGGGATTAACCTACGCGCAGTACTTC.